The clone carrying this T cell receptor beta chain was seen a few times. The sample is drawn from a study of blood T cell repertoires in COVID-19. For the study at large: Material from acute and convalescent COVID-19 was sourced from the United States, Italy and Spain. PBMCs, B-cell-depleted T cells, or T cells provided the cDNA or gDNA that made up the material.

How the authors handled the data: Quantification of nucleated cells was approximated via reference gene primer amplification. Sequenced by immunoSEQ multiplex PCR; TCRdb stores in-frame clones only, minus some. Clone size and the V and J calls come from that table; the DNA yielded D and trimming. The sample holds about 35,000 clones, around 90% seen once. Unmatched junction bases numbered 3, after V lost 3 bases and J lost 0 bases. Germline V gene lookup returns CDR1 SGDLS and CDR2 YYNGEE. The CDR3 consists of 14 residues. The sequencing input was peripheral blood. The TCR comes from a human donor in a cohort sampled during active COVID-19. The chain recombines TRBV9 with TRBJ2-7; the match to TRBD1 covers 7 bases. CDR3 coding DNA: TGTGCCAGCAGCGCCTGGGACAGCTCCTACGAGCAGTACTTC. It translates to CASSAWDSSYEQYF.